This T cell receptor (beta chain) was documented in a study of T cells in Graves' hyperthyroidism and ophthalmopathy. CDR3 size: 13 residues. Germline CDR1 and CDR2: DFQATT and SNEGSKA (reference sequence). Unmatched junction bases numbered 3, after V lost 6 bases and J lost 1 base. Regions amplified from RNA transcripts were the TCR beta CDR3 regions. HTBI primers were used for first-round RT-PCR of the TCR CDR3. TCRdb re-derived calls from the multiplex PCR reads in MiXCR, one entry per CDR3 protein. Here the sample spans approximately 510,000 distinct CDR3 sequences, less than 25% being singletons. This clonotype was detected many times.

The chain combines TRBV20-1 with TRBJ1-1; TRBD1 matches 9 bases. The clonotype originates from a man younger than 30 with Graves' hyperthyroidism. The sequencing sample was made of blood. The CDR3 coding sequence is TGCAGTGCCCCGGACAGGGGGAACACTGAAGCTTTCTTT. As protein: CSAPDRGNTEAFF.